The rows below give T cell receptor beta chains drawn from one sample of a study of OX40 agonist ivuxolimab in advanced cancers. The protocol was immunoSEQ multiplex PCR, while the TCRdb copy is restricted to in-frame clones and leaves out a portion. The sample yields 15,000 or so clones, around 80% seen once. Sample: CD4+ or CD8+ T cells sorted from blood, taken in a trial of the OX40 agonist ivuxolimab. Receptor source: an adult with an advanced solid tumor such as melanoma, head and neck, liver or kidney cancer. The CDR3 runs from the conserved cysteine through the conserved F or W. A D gene is named only where the DNA matches it firmly. Size is omitted from some rows. Given values are once, few, many or a class for expanded clones.

v_gene: TRBV7-9; d_gene: .; abundance: .; j_gene: TRBJ2-7; CDR3nt: TGTGCCAGCAGCACATCAGGAGGTGGCTACGAGCAGTACTTC; CDR3aa: CASSTSGGGYEQYF
v_gene: TRBV7-9; d_gene: TRBD2; abundance: .; j_gene: TRBJ2-7; CDR3nt: TGTGCCAGCAGCTTGGAAGTAGCGGGAGGGAGGCACGAGCAGTACTTC; CDR3aa: CASSLEVAGGRHEQYF
v_gene: TRBV6-1; d_gene: .; abundance: .; j_gene: TRBJ1-1; CDR3nt: TGTGCCACAGGTCCCGCCGGGATGAACACTGAAGCTTTCTTT; CDR3aa: CATGPAGMNTEAFF
v_gene: TRBV6-5; d_gene: TRBD2; abundance: .; j_gene: TRBJ2-2; CDR3nt: TGTGCCACGGGGGATTATAGCGGGTACACCGGGGAGCTGTTTTTT; CDR3aa: CATGDYSGYTGELFF
v_gene: TRBV19; d_gene: .; abundance: .; j_gene: TRBJ2-7; CDR3nt: TGTGCCAGTAGTCGGGAGGGGCGTCGGACAGGAGAGCAGTACTTC; CDR3aa: CASSREGRRTGEQYF
v_gene: TRBV7-8; d_gene: .; abundance: .; j_gene: TRBJ2-1; CDR3nt: TGTGCCAGCAGCCCTCCGGGACGAATGTACAATGAGCAGTTCTTC; CDR3aa: CASSPPGRMYNEQFF
v_gene: TRBV7-3; d_gene: TRBD2; abundance: .; j_gene: TRBJ2-5; CDR3nt: TGTGCCAGCAGCATAAGTAGCGGGAGTGTGACCCAGTACTTC; CDR3aa: CASSISSGSVTQYF
v_gene: TRBV18; d_gene: .; abundance: .; j_gene: TRBJ1-3; CDR3nt: TGTGCCAGCTCACCAGTACCGGGACAAAAATCTGGAAACACCATATATTTT; CDR3aa: CASSPVPGQKSGNTIYF
v_gene: TRBV14; d_gene: .; abundance: .; j_gene: TRBJ2-2; CDR3nt: TGTGCCAGCAGGGGGGCGGGGGCCCAGAACACCGGGGAGCTGTTTTTT; CDR3aa: CASRGAGAQNTGELFF
v_gene: TRBV2; d_gene: TRBD1; abundance: .; j_gene: TRBJ2-7; CDR3nt: TGTGCCAGCACTACCGGGACAGGGCACTACGAGCAGTACTTC; CDR3aa: CASTTGTGHYEQYF
v_gene: TRBV28; d_gene: .; abundance: .; j_gene: TRBJ1-1; CDR3nt: TGTGCCAGCGCCCCTCTCAGGCTCCAGGGGACTGAAGCTTTCTTT; CDR3aa: CASAPLRLQGTEAFF
v_gene: TRBV2; d_gene: TRBD1; abundance: .; j_gene: TRBJ2-3; CDR3nt: TGTGCCAGCAGGGCGACAGGGGGAGGGGATACGCAGTATTTT; CDR3aa: CASRATGGGDTQYF
v_gene: TRBV6-6; d_gene: TRBD1; abundance: few; j_gene: TRBJ1-6; CDR3nt: TGTGCCAGCAGTTATATGGGCGGGACAGTGAATTCACCCCTCCACTTT; CDR3aa: CASSYMGGTVNSPLHF
v_gene: TRBV6-5; d_gene: TRBD1; abundance: .; j_gene: TRBJ1-2; CDR3nt: TGTGCCAGCAGTCGGGACAGCTATGGCTACACCTTC; CDR3aa: CASSRDSYGYTF
v_gene: TRBV2; d_gene: .; abundance: few; j_gene: TRBJ2-1; CDR3nt: TGTGCCAGCACAAGAGAGGACTACTACAATGAGCAGTTCTTC; CDR3aa: CASTREDYYNEQFF
v_gene: TRBV7-6; d_gene: .; abundance: .; j_gene: TRBJ2-7; CDR3nt: TGTGCCAGCAGCTTATCCACAGAATCCTACGAGCAGTACTTC; CDR3aa: CASSLSTESYEQYF
v_gene: TRBV28; d_gene: TRBD1; abundance: few; j_gene: TRBJ1-2; CDR3nt: TGTGCCAGCAGGGCTCCTAGGACAGGGAACTATGGCTACACCTTC; CDR3aa: CASRAPRTGNYGYTF
v_gene: TRBV30; d_gene: .; abundance: .; j_gene: TRBJ1-1; CDR3nt: TGTGCCTGGGGTGTCTCAACTGAAGCTTTCTTT; CDR3aa: CAWGVSTEAFF
v_gene: TRBV7-3; d_gene: TRBD2; abundance: .; j_gene: TRBJ2-7; CDR3nt: TGTGCCAGCAGCTTAGTCGCTGGGCTTTCTAGCGGCTCCTACGAGCAGTACTTC; CDR3aa: CASSLVAGLSSGSYEQYF
v_gene: TRBV2; d_gene: TRBD1; abundance: few; j_gene: TRBJ1-4; CDR3nt: TGTGCCAGCAGGACCCAAGGACAGGGCGGTGAAAAACTGTTTTTT; CDR3aa: CASRTQGQGGEKLFF
v_gene: TRBV28; d_gene: .; abundance: few; j_gene: TRBJ1-2; CDR3nt: TGTGCCAGCAGTTTCACCGAGGGCTATGGCTACACCTTC; CDR3aa: CASSFTEGYGYTF
v_gene: TRBV7-2; d_gene: .; abundance: .; j_gene: TRBJ2-3; CDR3nt: TGTGCCAGCAGCTTAGGGGGGGAAATCCGCACAGATACGCAGTATTTT; CDR3aa: CASSLGGEIRTDTQYF
v_gene: TRBV19; d_gene: TRBD2; abundance: few; j_gene: TRBJ2-1; CDR3nt: TGTGCCAGTAGGACCGGTCAGGGTGAAGCGGGAGGGCCCTACAATGAGCAGTTCTTC; CDR3aa: CASRTGQGEAGGPYNEQFF
v_gene: TRBV7-3; d_gene: TRBD1; abundance: .; j_gene: TRBJ2-5; CDR3nt: TGTGCCAGCAGCTCCCCCGACAGGGACCGACAAGAGACCCAGTACTTC; CDR3aa: CASSSPDRDRQETQYF
v_gene: TRBV7-6; d_gene: .; abundance: .; j_gene: TRBJ2-2; CDR3nt: TGTGCCAGCAGCTCCGACAGGCTGGCCACCGGGGAGCTGTTTTTT; CDR3aa: CASSSDRLATGELFF
v_gene: TRBV7-9; d_gene: .; abundance: .; j_gene: TRBJ2-2; CDR3nt: TGTGCCAGAAGCGAGTACACCGGGGAGCTGTTTTTT; CDR3aa: CARSEYTGELFF
v_gene: TRBV5-4; d_gene: TRBD2; abundance: .; j_gene: TRBJ2-7; CDR3nt: TGTGCCAGCAGCTTGGAGCGGGAGAGCTACGAGCAGTACTTC; CDR3aa: CASSLERESYEQYF
v_gene: TRBV5-1; d_gene: TRBD2; abundance: once; j_gene: TRBJ2-5; CDR3nt: TGCGCCAGCAGCCTAACCGGGACTAGCGGGATTGAGACCCAGTACTTC; CDR3aa: CASSLTGTSGIETQYF
v_gene: TRBV29-1; d_gene: TRBD1; abundance: .; j_gene: TRBJ1-2; CDR3nt: TGCAGCGTCGAGGCGGACAGGGGCGCCTTAAGGCAAGGCTACACCTTC; CDR3aa: CSVEADRGALRQGYTF
v_gene: TRBV2; d_gene: .; abundance: .; j_gene: TRBJ1-5; CDR3nt: TGTGCCAGCACCCAGGGATTTGGCAATCAGCCCCAGCATTTT; CDR3aa: CASTQGFGNQPQHF
v_gene: TRBV9; d_gene: TRBD1; abundance: .; j_gene: TRBJ2-3; CDR3nt: TGTGCCAGCAGCGTAGAGGGACAGTTGGCAGATACGCAGTATTTT; CDR3aa: CASSVEGQLADTQYF
v_gene: TRBV7-2; d_gene: TRBD1; abundance: .; j_gene: TRBJ1-2; CDR3nt: TGTGCCAGCAGCTTGGACAGGGCGAATGGCTACACCTTC; CDR3aa: CASSLDRANGYTF
v_gene: TRBV28; d_gene: .; abundance: once; j_gene: TRBJ2-1; CDR3nt: TGTGCCAGCAGTTCAACTAGCCTAAGATTCTTCTTC; CDR3aa: CASSSTSLRFFF
v_gene: TRBV7-7; d_gene: TRBD1; abundance: .; j_gene: TRBJ1-3; CDR3nt: TGTGCCAGCAGCTTAGAATGGCAGGGGGCGAGAGTAAACACCATATATTTT; CDR3aa: CASSLEWQGARVNTIYF